This is a list of T cell receptor beta chains from one sample in a study of response to subunit inactivated influenza vaccine. TCRdb reprocessed the RT-PCR reads via MiXCR and lists one record per CDR3 protein. The top ten hold 11% of the sample, which has more than 150,000 distinct CDR3 sequences, about 9% seen once. Sequencing was performed on non-naive T cells sorted from PBMCs, taken on the day of vaccination. Source of these receptors: a man between 45 and 60 years old who received an inactivated influenza vaccine. Both conserved end residues are trimmed from each CDR3.

len	v_gene	j_gene	CDR3aa
14	TRBV6-5	TRBJ1-6	ASSFGYRNANSPLH
12	TRBV24-1	TRBJ2-7	ATSEPGTAAEQY
13	TRBV18	TRBJ2-7	ASSPFSLAVREQY
10	TRBV12-3/TRBV12-4	TRBJ2-1	ASSRLVSEQF
13	TRBV7-2	TRBJ1-2	ASSPTTGIFEGYT
10	TRBV28	TRBJ2-7	ASSYPSTEQY
15	TRBV11-2	TRBJ1-1	ASSKNTGLLANTEAF
11	TRBV6-2/TRBV6-3	TRBJ2-7	ASKIAGAYEQY
11	TRBV28	TRBJ2-2	ASLQGNTGELF
12	TRBV3-1	TRBJ1-5	ASSQKTGSQPQH
15	TRBV7-2	TRBJ1-3	ASSLARQGWSGNTIY
17	TRBV7-2	TRBJ2-3	ASSFASLGWGRGTDTQY
14	TRBV20-1	TRBJ1-5	SARGIVYSYNQPQH
14	TRBV7-2	TRBJ2-3	ASSLGRLGGADTQY
15	TRBV4-3	TRBJ2-2	ASSQWSFLPTPGELF
11	TRBV7-2	TRBJ1-2	ASSRDINYGYT
14	TRBV9	TRBJ2-2	ASSVAGGTYTGELF
12	TRBV18	TRBJ2-7	ASSPRVQGNEQY
12	TRBV29-1	TRBJ1-1	SVRKGARNTEAF
13	TRBV29-1	TRBJ2-7	SAVGRGAVFYEQY
13	TRBV5-5	TRBJ2-5	ASRSDRLVVETQY
13	TRBV5-1	TRBJ2-7	ASSLVSGQAYEQY
14	TRBV7-2	TRBJ2-1	ASRSPGGRAYNEQF
14	TRBV27	TRBJ2-5	ASRGLAGAPTETQY
11	TRBV6-2/TRBV6-3	TRBJ2-5	ASRRTSQETQY
15	TRBV4-2	TRBJ2-5	ASSQVVAGEPGETQY
15	TRBV7-9	TRBJ2-1	ASSSLGLAGVRNEQF
13	TRBV5-1	TRBJ1-4	ASSLLDSPNEKLF
12	TRBV28	TRBJ2-7	ASSLGVSFHEQY
11	TRBV2	TRBJ2-1	ASSETSRAGEF
13	TRBV7-2	TRBJ2-1	ASSPRGTENNEQF